These T cell receptor beta chains were read from a single sample in a study of blood T cell repertoires in COVID-19. Clones were read by immunoSEQ multiplex PCR, and TCRdb kept only the in-frame ones, dropping some. The sample gives about 200,000 clones, around 90% of which show up once; around 5.8% is in the top ten. The sample comprised peripheral blood. The receptors derive from a man between 35 and 55 years old with active or convalescent COVID-19. Both conserved end residues are part of each CDR3. The D gene is left open where the match is weak. Size is omitted from some rows. Given values are once, few, many or a class for expanded clones.

NA,NA,TRBJ1-2,TRBV7-3,TGTGCCAGCAGCTCCCAAGGGGGTGTATTTGGCTACACCTTC,CASSSQGGVFGYTF
NA,NA,TRBJ1-5,TRBV19,TGTGCCAGTAGTATCTCAGCCGCAACCCCAGGGGCCCAGCATTTT,CASSISAATPGAQHF
NA,NA,TRBJ2-7,TRBV27,TGTGCCAGCAGTTTGGGGGGGGGCCCTAGGAGCTCCTACGAGCAGTACTTC,CASSLGGGPRSSYEQYF
NA,NA,TRBJ1-2,TRBV6-5,TGTGCCAGCAGACCGGGACAACGGGGTTATGGCTACACCTTC,CASRPGQRGYGYTF
NA,NA,TRBJ1-1,TRBV30,TGTGCCTGGACCATCCCGCGGGGAAACACTGAAGCTTTCTTT,CAWTIPRGNTEAFF
NA,NA,TRBJ2-5,TRBV12-5,TGTGCTAGTGGTGTGGCCGGGTACCAAGAGACCCAGTACTTC,CASGVAGYQETQYF
NA,NA,TRBJ2-5,TRBV28,TGTGCCAGCAGGGAGGACAGAAACCAAGAGACCCAGTACTTC,CASREDRNQETQYF
NA,NA,TRBJ1-6,TRBV11-2,TGTGCCAGCAGCTTAGCTCCAGATTCACCCCTCCACTTT,CASSLAPDSPLHF
NA,few,TRBJ2-7,TRBV5-5,TGTGCCAGCAGCTTGGAGACTAGTCGCGACGAGCAGTACTTC,CASSLETSRDEQYF
TRBD1,once,TRBJ2-5,TRBV3-1/TRBV3-2,TGTGCCAGCAGCCAAGCGGACAGGGTACAAGAGACCCAGTACTTC,CASSQADRVQETQYF
NA,few,TRBJ2-7,TRBV7-2,TGTGCCAGCAGCTTAGGGTATACGAGCTCCTACGAGCAGTACTTC,CASSLGYTSSYEQYF
TRBD2,NA,TRBJ2-3,TRBV2,TGTGCCAGCAGTGATCCAGCGGGAGGCACCGATACGCAGTATTTT,CASSDPAGGTDTQYF
NA,once,TRBJ2-2,TRBV19,TGTGCCAGTAAAGTAGGGGGAGTTAGTACCGGGGAGCTGTTTTTT,CASKVGGVSTGELFF
TRBD1,NA,TRBJ1-4,TRBV9,TGTGCCAGCAGCGACCGGGGGACAGTGTCTGAAAAACTGTTTTTT,CASSDRGTVSEKLFF
TRBD1,NA,TRBJ1-3,TRBV15,TGTGCCACCAGCAGGAGACAGGGGACCTCTGGAAACACCATATATTTT,CATSRRQGTSGNTIYF
TRBD1,NA,TRBJ1-4,TRBV4-1,TGCGCCAGCAGCCCAACCGGGACAGGGAATGAAAAACTGTTTTTT,CASSPTGTGNEKLFF
NA,NA,TRBJ1-1,TRBV15,TGTGCCACCAGCAGAGCCCCAGGGTATACTGAAGCTTTCTTT,CATSRAPGYTEAFF
NA,NA,TRBJ1-2,TRBV6-5,TGTGCCAGCAGTAGCCGGACAGCCAGTAACTATGGCTACACCTTC,CASSSRTASNYGYTF
NA,NA,TRBJ1-3,TRBV2,TGTGCCAGCAGTCCCTTTCAGGGATCTGGAAACACCATATATTTT,CASSPFQGSGNTIYF
NA,NA,TRBJ1-6,TRBV10-2,TGCGCCAGCAGTGACGGAGGCAGGAGCTATAATTCACCCCTCCACTTT,CASSDGGRSYNSPLHF
TRBD2,NA,TRBJ2-1,TRBV11-3,TGTGCCAGCAGCAAGGGGACTAGCGGGAGTATATTATCCGACAATGAGCAGTTCTTC,CASSKGTSGSILSDNEQFF
NA,NA,TRBJ2-7,TRBV3-1/TRBV3-2,TGTGCCAGCAGCCAAGCTAGCGAGCAGTACTTC,CASSQASEQYF
TRBD1,NA,TRBJ1-5,TRBV10-3,TGTGCCACCTCCGACAGGGGGCATCAGCCCCAGCATTTT,CATSDRGHQPQHF
TRBD1,NA,TRBJ1-5,TRBV6-5,TGTGCCAGCGTGGGGACAGGCGGACAGCCCCAGCATTTT,CASVGTGGQPQHF
TRBD1,NA,TRBJ1-1,TRBV5-8,TGTGCCAGCAGCTCGGGACAGGGACTGAACACTGAAGCTTTCTTT,CASSSGQGLNTEAFF
NA,NA,TRBJ1-1,TRBV2,TGTGCCAGCAGTGAACGGGGAAAGAGAGTGACTGAAGCTTTCTTT,CASSERGKRVTEAFF
NA,NA,TRBJ1-2,TRBV10-3,TGTGCCATCAGTGAACAGGGAAGTATTAGCTATGGCTACACCTTC,CAISEQGSISYGYTF
NA,NA,TRBJ1-5,TRBV18,TGTGCCAGCTCACGGGCCAGGGATCAGCCCCAGCATTTT,CASSRARDQPQHF
TRBD1,NA,TRBJ1-2,TRBV27,TGTGCCAGCAGTGACCGGGACAGGGGTTACGGCTACACCTTC,CASSDRDRGYGYTF
TRBD1,NA,TRBJ1-5,TRBV19,TGTGCCAGTAAAGGTCGGACAGGGAGTGGCGGCAATCAGCCCCAGCATTTT,CASKGRTGSGGNQPQHF
TRBD1,NA,TRBJ1-2,TRBV9,TGTGCCAGCAGCAAAGGACAGGGGGCGTACTATGGCTACACCTTC,CASSKGQGAYYGYTF
TRBD2,NA,TRBJ2-2,TRBV11-3,TGTGCCAGCAGCAAGATAGCGGGAGGGTACACCGGGGAGCTGTTTTTT,CASSKIAGGYTGELFF
TRBD1,NA,TRBJ2-6,TRBV6-1,TGTGCCAGCAGTGCCGGGACAGGGGGCGTTTACTCTGGGGCCAACGTCCTGACTTTC,CASSAGTGGVYSGANVLTF
NA,few,TRBJ1-5,TRBV7-2,TGTGCCAGCAGCTTAGTTGAGACAGGTGGTCAGCCCCAGCATTTT,CASSLVETGGQPQHF
TRBD1,NA,TRBJ1-6,TRBV4-2,TGTGCCAGCAGCCAGGGGACAGGGAAATCACCCCTCCACTTT,CASSQGTGKSPLHF
NA,NA,TRBJ2-5,TRBV4-2,TGTGCCAGCAGCACCCGATCCCAGGGAGAGACCCAGTACTTC,CASSTRSQGETQYF
TRBD2,NA,TRBJ2-5,TRBV11-2,TGTGCCAGCAGCTCACAACTAGCGGGGGGTGAGACCCAGTACTTC,CASSSQLAGGETQYF
TRBD1,NA,TRBJ2-2,TRBV5-6,TGTGCCAGCAGCTTCCGCGGACAGGGGGCCGACACCGGGGAGCTGTTTTTT,CASSFRGQGADTGELFF
TRBD1,NA,TRBJ2-4,TRBV9,TGTGCCAGCAGCGTAGGGACAGGGGGAGGCATTCAGTACTTC,CASSVGTGGGIQYF
NA,NA,TRBJ2-3,TRBV5-4,TGTGCCAGCAGCTTGGGGACAACAGATACGCAGTATTTT,CASSLGTTDTQYF
NA,NA,TRBJ1-2,TRBV7-9,TGTGCCAGCAGTTATGGACAGACCTATGGCTACACCTTC,CASSYGQTYGYTF
NA,NA,TRBJ1-2,TRBV7-3,TGTGCCAGCAGCTACCCGGGGGACTATGGCTACACCTTC,CASSYPGDYGYTF
NA,NA,TRBJ2-2,TRBV27,TGTGCCAGCGAAAGCTCCCCCGGGGAGCTGTTTTTT,CASESSPGELFF